This T cell receptor beta chain was captured by sequencing in a study of tumor and adjacent non-tumor tissue in lung cancer. Across the whole study: About 4.17 million productive TCRbeta reads were obtained per sample on average.

TCRbeta libraries were built with three rounds of nested PCR, modified from ARM-PCR. TCRdb passed the multiplex PCR reads through MiXCR, listing each CDR3 protein once. The table has 40,000 to 45,000 distinct CDR3 sequences, more than 60% seen once. No cell sorting was done before RNA was extracted from the tissue. The normal lung tissue was taken more than 3 cm from the tumor edge. The CDR3 consists of 14 residues. The germline CDR1 and CDR2 sequences are MDHEN and SYDVKM. Details on this clonotype: One end of the junction does not line up with germline, which may come from a read error.

Sequencing was performed on distant non-tumor lung tissue. This chain links TRBV28 with TRBJ2-7, with TRBD1 identical over 7 bases. The TCR originated in a woman between 40 and 55 years old with non-small cell lung cancer. The CDR3 sequence is CASRHQGVSYEQYF. The CDR3 nucleotides are TGCGCCAGCAGACATCAGGGGGTCTCCTACGAGCAGTACTTC.